The clone carrying this TCR beta chain was seen more than once but under ten times. This sample was included in a study of patients and donors after allogeneic stem cell transplantation. V shed 4 bases and J shed 4 bases, with 11 bases lying between them. The CDR3 covers 13 residues. Germline CDR1 MDHEN, CDR2 SYDVKM. TCRdb recomputed calls from the RT-PCR reads with MiXCR, one row per CDR3 protein. This repertoire shows approximately 140,000 distinct CDR3 sequences, 30% to 45% found once; its top ten account for 50%. The TCR sequence derives from a human donor who was either an allogeneic HSCT recipient or a stem cell or donor lymphocyte infusion donor (not recorded which). It is not recorded whose cells these are; they may come from a transplant donor. The chain carries TRBV28 and TRBJ2-7; D remains ambiguous. The material sequenced was blood, either unsorted or a sorted T cell fraction (not recorded which). Here the CDR3 reads CASSSIDSYEQYV. DNA of the CDR3: TGTGCCAGCAGTTCCATCGACTCTTACGAGCAGTACGTC.